The 15 T cell receptor beta chains presented below share a single source sample, sequenced in a study of T cell changes during pregnancy in multiple sclerosis. The assay was immunoSEQ multiplex PCR, and TCRdb's table has in-frame clones only and misses some. Altogether approximately 20,000 clones are present, about 88% being singletons, with the ten largest covering roughly 7.7%. The starting material was CD8+ T cells from peripheral blood mononuclear cells, obtained after pregnancy. These receptors originate from a female donor with multiple sclerosis, enrolled in a pregnancy study.

V gene TRBV5-1 combines with J gene TRBJ2-3; 8 bases map to TRBD1. J was trimmed by 2 bases and V by 0 bases; bases with no gene match: 2. Germline V gives CDR1 SGHRS, CDR2 YFSETQ. This CDR3 comprises 15 residues. The CDR3 DNA is TGCGCCAGCAGCTTGGGACAGGGGATCACAGATACGCAGTATTTT. It is translated as CASSLGQGITDTQYF.

The chain couples TRBV7-9 to TRBJ2-1, with D unclear. V lost 5 bases to trimming and J lost 1 base, with 15 bases between them. Germline V gene data show CDR1 as SEHNR and CDR2 as FQNEAQ (reference sequence). The CDR3 has 16 residues. The CDR3 reads CASSPPELPSYNEQFF. The CDR3 coding sequence is TGTGCCAGCAGCCCGCCCGAACTGCCATCCTACAATGAGCAGTTCTTC.

For this clone: Germline is not matched at one junction end, which may reflect a read error. The chain links TRBV6-6 to TRBJ2-5; 8 bases are a match to TRBD2. The better agreement between TRBJ2-7 and the DNA end casts doubt on the J call. CDR1 is MNHNY, CDR2 SVGAGI, per germline (reference sequence). This CDR3 region has 13 residues. CDR3 coding DNA: TGTGCCAGCAGCTGGACTAGCTCCCACGAGCAGTACTTC. Translated: CASSWTSSHEQYF.

V and J are TRBV6-1 and TRBJ1-2, with D uncertain. CDR3 size: 15 residues. Germline V gene lookup returns CDR1 MNHNS and CDR2 SASEGT. V lost 5 bases and J 4 bases, leaving 17 bases between the germline ends. CDR3 protein: CASSNVQLISYGYTF. For the CDR3, the DNA is TGTGCCAGCAGTAATGTACAGCTTATTAGCTATGGCTACACCTTC.

The chain employs TRBV9 and TRBJ1-5, with a tentative D call TRBD1 (5 bases). The CDR3 length is 15 residues. Trimming took off 3 bases at V and 3 bases at J, with 13 bases between the two ends. CDR1 and CDR2 from the germline V gene are SGDLS and YYNGEE. DNA for the CDR3: TGTGCCAGCAGCGGGGGGGGAGGTTTCAATCAGCCCCAGCATTTT. Its translation is CASSGGGGFNQPQHF.

J is TRBJ2-2 and V is TRBV6-1, with 10 bases identical to TRBD2. This CDR3 spans 17 amino acids. The ends lost 1 base at V and 4 bases at J; junction bases unmatched: 6. Germline CDR1 reads MNHNS; CDR2 reads SASEGT. The CDR3: CASSEDLAGEGTGELFF. The CDR3, as DNA: TGTGCCAGCAGTGAAGATCTAGCGGGAGAGGGCACCGGGGAGCTGTTTTTT.

The chain employs TRBV10-3 and TRBJ1-1; D not resolved. This CDR3 has 13 residues. CDR1 is ENHRY, CDR2 SYGVKD, per germline. V lost 0 bases, J lost 1 base, and 3 bases lay in between. The CDR3: CAISESANTEAFF. The CDR3 nucleotides read TGTGCCATCAGTGAGTCGGCGAACACTGAAGCTTTCTTT.

This chain joins TRBV7-8 and TRBJ2-3; TRBD2 matches at 7 bases. CDR3 length: 16 amino acids. Germline V lookup: CDR1 SGHVS, CDR2 FQNEAQ. V shed 2 bases, J shed 1 base, and the junction held 6 bases outside the gene matches. The CDR3 reads CASSLTWAGGTDTQYF. The DNA for the CDR3 is TGTGCCAGCAGCTTAACCTGGGCGGGGGGCACAGATACGCAGTATTTT.

The chain has TRBV4-2 and TRBJ2-2, with 8 bases aligning to TRBD2. Germline trimming cut 2 bases from V and 1 base from J; bases unmatched to any gene: 6. The CDR3 loop spans 17 amino acids. CDR1 and CDR2 (germline): LGHNA, YNFKEQ. CDR3: CASSQSPGLGNTGELFF. The CDR3 nucleotides read TGTGCCAGCAGCCAATCCCCGGGACTAGGGAACACCGGGGAGCTGTTTTTT.

This chain links TRBV5-4 with TRBJ2-3; 8 bases match TRBD2. The V gene end was trimmed by 4 bases and the J gene end by 4 bases; junction bases not matched to a gene: 14. The CDR3 contains 17 residues. Germline V gene sequence: CDR1 SGHNT, CDR2 YYREEE (reference sequence). The CDR3 DNA reads as TGTGCCAGCAGCACCCCCCTAGCGGGTGGTGTCGCAGATACGCAGTATTTT. This codes for CASSTPLAGGVADTQYF.

This clone was observed a handful of times. The chain joins TRBV4-3 to TRBJ1-5, with 7 nucleotides matching TRBD1. The CDR3 loop spans 15 amino acids. The germline gives CDR1 LGHNA, CDR2 YSLEER. With V trimmed by 2 bases and J by 7 bases, 8 bases remained unmatched. The CDR3 nucleotides read TGCGCCAGCAGCCAAACCAGACAGGGTGGACAGCCCCAGCATTTT. This gives the protein CASSQTRQGGQPQHF.

The rearrangement links TRBV28 to TRBJ1-5; D unresolved. Germline CDR1 reads MDHEN; CDR2 reads SYDVKM. CDR3 size: 14 residues. V was shortened by 3 bases and J by 7 bases, with 13 bases between the two germline ends. This CDR3 is CASSLPGSGQPQHF. The CDR3 DNA is TGTGCCAGCAGTTTGCCTGGATCCGGGCAGCCCCAGCATTTT.

This rearrangement joins TRBV4-2 to TRBJ2-1; D uncertain. This CDR3 spans 11 amino acids. Germline V lookup: CDR1 LGHNA, CDR2 YNFKEQ. The V gene lost 1 base and the J gene lost 10 bases, with 5 bases spanning the gap. CDR3 protein: CASSQGREQFF. The CDR3 DNA follows: TGTGCCAGCAGCCAAGGCCGGGAGCAGTTCTTC.

This sequence joins TRBV6-1 and TRBJ2-1, with 11 bases matching TRBD2. The germline V gene has CDR1 MNHNS and CDR2 SASEGT. This CDR3 contains 14 residues. The V gene end was trimmed by 5 bases and the J gene end by 3 bases; junction bases not matched to a gene: 0. The CDR3 loop is CASSLAGGYNEQFF. The CDR3 DNA reads as TGTGCCAGCAGTCTAGCGGGGGGCTACAATGAGCAGTTCTTC.

The genes are TRBV21-1 and TRBJ2-5; TRBD1, as called in the table, went unchecked against the DNA. TRBV21-1 is classified as a pseudogene. This CDR3 contains 19 residues. The CDR3 DNA follows: TGTGCCAGCAACTCCGGACAGGGCCGGATTCTATGGTACCAAGAGACCCAGTACTTC. Translating it yields CASNSGQGRILWYQETQYF.